This T cell receptor (beta chain) originates from a study of cytomegalovirus exposure and HLA in healthy donors. Findings and caveats of the study: At a 0.05 false discovery rate, a later analysis found approximately 17,000 TCR beta sequences to be associated with HLA alleles. The listing of approximately 160 TCR beta chains classed them as cytomegalovirus-associated. Whilst most TCR sequences proved rare, a subset of public TCRs occurred across many donors.

In the case of this clone: Antigen specificity is unknown.

The CDR3 covers 15 residues. Trimming shortened V by 1 base and J by 8 bases, and 17 bases separated the two germline ends. CDR1 is LNHNV and CDR2 is YYDKDF in the germline V gene (reference sequence). Vbeta (60) and Jbeta (13) primers were used in the PCR. Produced via immunoSEQ multiplex PCR; TCRdb's table is partial and in-frame only. This table holds approximately 92,000 clones, 60% to 80% found once. Sequenced: PBMCs. This chain joins TRBV15 and TRBJ1-1; no reliable D call. The receptor was derived from a man over 45 in good health and CMV-seropositive. The DNA of the CDR3 is TGTGCCACCAGCAGAGTATCCGGGAATTGGCCAGAAGCTTTCTTT. It translates to CATSRVSGNWPEAFF.